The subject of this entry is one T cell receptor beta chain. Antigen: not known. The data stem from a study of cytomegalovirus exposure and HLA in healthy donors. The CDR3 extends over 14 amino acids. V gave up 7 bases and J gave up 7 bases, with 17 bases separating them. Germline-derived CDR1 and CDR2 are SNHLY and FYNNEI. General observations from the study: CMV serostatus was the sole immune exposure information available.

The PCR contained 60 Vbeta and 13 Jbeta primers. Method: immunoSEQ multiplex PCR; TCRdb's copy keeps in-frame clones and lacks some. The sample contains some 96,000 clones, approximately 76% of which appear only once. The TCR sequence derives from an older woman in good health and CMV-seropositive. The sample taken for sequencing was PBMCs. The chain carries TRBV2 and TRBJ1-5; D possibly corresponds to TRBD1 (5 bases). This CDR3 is CASTQGGARQPQHF. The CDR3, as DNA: TGTGCCAGCACCCAAGGAGGGGCGAGGCAGCCCCAGCATTTT.